The next 7 T cell receptor beta chains were all read from a single sample in a study of a mutant IDH1 vaccine in newly diagnosed glioma (dated by TCRdb to the early 2020s). The time point label, as the study defines it: baseline, week 1 (first vaccination visit). This specimen's treatment or condition label, per the study, means: pre-vaccination baseline after standard-of-care therapy. The library was made by the immunoSEQ multiplex PCR assay. The source is immuneACCESS, and TCRdb retained only in-frame sequences with V and J called. Part of the clones is not carried over; for the studies checked, unresolved V genes explain less than half of this, and the remainder is unexplained. The sample table shows about 24,000 clones, and more than 85% are seen once. Clones ranked in the top ten supply about 9.2% of the sample. The source was PBMCs, collected from a glioma patient treated with radiotherapy, temozolomide or both. All receptors come from a man aged 25 to 40 with glioma.

This sequence joins TRBV2 and TRBJ1-1; TRBD1 agrees at 11 bases. Germline trimming cut 7 bases from V and 7 bases from J; bases unmatched to any gene: 8. CDR1 and CDR2 from the germline V gene are SNHLY and FYNNEI. This CDR3 comprises 14 residues. DNA for the CDR3: TGTGCCAGCACCTGGACAGGGGGCGAGGGTGAAGCTTTCTTT. Translating gives CASTWTGGEGEAFF. Full variable domain (remainder filled in from reference TRBV2 and TRBJ1-1): EPEVTQTPSHQVTQMGQEVILRCVPISNHLYFYWYRQILGQKVEFLVSFYNNEISEKSEIFDDQFSVERPDGSNFTLKIRSTKLEDSAMYFCASTWTGGEGEAFFGQGTRLTVV.

The V call is TRBV27, the J call TRBJ1-2; D unclear. The V end was cut by 5 bases, the J end by 4 bases, with 11 bases between. From germline, CDR1 is MNHEY and CDR2 SMNVEV (reference sequence). The CDR3 loop spans 13 amino acids. The CDR3 DNA is TGTGCCAGCAGTCTCCCGGGAGGCTATGGCTACACCTTC. Amino acid sequence: CASSLPGGYGYTF.

V and J are TRBV27 and TRBJ2-3; 9 nucleotides align to TRBD2. CDR1 MNHEY and CDR2 SMNVEV come from the germline V gene (reference sequence). Losses at the gene ends were 1 base for V and 8 bases for J; bases not matched to a gene: 4. This CDR3 comprises 14 residues. CDR3 DNA sequence: TGTGCCAGCAGTTTATGGGGTAGCGGGGGTACGCAGTATTTT. Translated: CASSLWGSGGTQYF.

The V call is TRBV2, the J call TRBJ2-5; 11 bases are a match to TRBD1. The J segment lost 11 bases and the V segment lost 5 bases, leaving 10 bases of the junction unmatched. The CDR3 totals 14 residues. Germline loops: CDR1 SNHLY, CDR2 FYNNEI. The CDR3 DNA is TGTGCCAGCAGTATGGACAGGGGGCTTGGTGAGCAGTACTTC. It specifies CASSMDRGLGEQYF.

The rearrangement uses TRBV19 and TRBJ2-7; D is undetermined. The CDR3 covers 14 residues. The germline CDR1 and CDR2 sequences are LNHDA and SQIVND (reference sequence). Trimming removed 3 bases at V and 0 bases at J, with 9 bases between. The CDR3 nucleotides are TGTGCCAGTAGTATTGTCCGCTTCTCCTACGAGCAGTACTTC. It specifies CASSIVRFSYEQYF.

V gene TRBV9 combines with J gene TRBJ2-5, with 16 bases identical to TRBD2. The germline V gene has CDR1 SGDLS and CDR2 YYNGEE. CDR3 length: 16 residues. V shed 4 bases and J 5 bases; nucleotides not matched to a gene: 5. The CDR3 nucleotides are TGTGCCAGCAGCTCGGGACTAGCGGGAGGGGTGGAGACCCAGTACTTC. This encodes CASSSGLAGGVETQYF.

The chain employs TRBV18 and TRBJ2-4; 8 bases align to TRBD2. The CDR3 runs 17 residues. Unmatched junction bases numbered 13, after V lost 6 bases and J lost 3 bases. CDR1 KGHSH and CDR2 LQKENI come from the germline V gene. Written as DNA, the CDR3 is TGTGCCAGCTCTCCTTATAGCGGGAATTTAGGCAAAAACATTCAGTACTTC. Its protein is CASSPYSGNLGKNIQYF.